Sequencing of this TCR beta chain was carried out in a study of T cells after yellow fever vaccination. The CDR3 covers 16 residues. With 0 bases removed from V and 12 bases from J, the gap between germline ends came to 21 bases. Germline V CDR1 and CDR2: SGHTA, FQGNSA. MiXCR was run by TCRdb on the 5' RACE reads, yielding one entry per CDR3 protein. The data contain about 330,000 distinct CDR3 sequences, about 4% of them singletons. Sequencing was performed on PBMCs, taken 5 days after the yellow fever booster vaccination. This TCR was recovered from a man aged 18 to 30 who received the YFV17D yellow fever vaccine. The gene calls are TRBV7-2 and TRBJ2-1, with D perhaps assigned TRBD1 or TRBD2 (5 bases each). In nucleotides, the CDR3 is TGTGCCAGCAGCTTAGCGCTAATTGTGGGGGATCCATGGCAGTTCTTC. Translation: CASSLALIVGDPWQFF.